This T cell receptor beta chain was captured in a study of blood T cell repertoires in COVID-19. Seattle-derived patients entered the study during active infection and were followed longitudinally. J gave up 3 bases and V 4 bases, and 5 bases lay outside the gene matches. The CDR3 contains 14 residues. The germline gives CDR1 LGHDT, CDR2 YNNKEL (reference sequence). Under the authors' procedure: Counts of nucleated cells, estimated from reference gene primer amplification, were obtained. TCRdb's table, derived via immunoSEQ multiplex PCR, lists solely in-frame clones and lacks some. V and J calls and clone size are those listed in that table; D and trimming were worked out from the DNA. The table has under 200,000 clones, roughly 85% seen once.

The specimen was peripheral blood. The V and J genes are TRBV3-1 (or the pseudogene TRBV3-2) and TRBJ1-1, with 7 bases lining up with TRBD1. The sequence derives from a woman aged 55-70 years with COVID-19, enrolled during active disease. CDR3 protein: CASSRDREDTEAFF. The CDR3 nucleotides read TGTGCCAGCAGCCGAGACAGGGAGGACACTGAAGCTTTCTTT.